The next 26 T cell receptor beta chains were all read from a single sample in a study of cytomegalovirus exposure and HLA in healthy donors (TCRdb year 2017). Library method: the immunoSEQ multiplex PCR assay. In TCRdb, the immuneACCESS table is reduced to in-frame sequences with V and J assigned. These tables do not hold every clone; where another copy was compared, an unresolved V gene accounts for under half, and the others remain unexplained. Counted in this sample were over 70,000 clones; around 90% of them appeared once. The top ten constitute 3.8% of the sample. Sequencing input: PBMCs. Source of these receptors: a woman under 30 in good health and CMV-seropositive.

The chain couples TRBV30 to TRBJ2-3; 7 nucleotides match TRBD1. Germline CDR1 and CDR2: GTSNPN and SVGIG (reference sequence). The CDR3 consists of 19 residues. V gave up 2 bases and J gave up 0 bases; unmatched junction bases: 17. CDR3 amino acids: CAWSQTGDRGFASTDTQYF. The CDR3 bases are TGTGCCTGGAGTCAAACAGGGGACAGAGGATTCGCTAGCACAGATACGCAGTATTTT.

The rearrangement links TRBV29-1 to TRBJ1-4, with TRBD1 matching 8 bases. This CDR3 spans 12 amino acids. Germline CDR1 is SQVTM and CDR2 is ANQGSEA. With 7 bases clipped from V and 6 bases from J, the junction kept 4 bases outside the gene matches. The CDR3 here is CSGTGWDEKLFF. The CDR3 bases are TGCAGCGGGACAGGGTGGGATGAAAAACTGTTTTTT. Drawing the rest from reference TRBV29-1 and TRBJ1-4, the complete variable domain is SAVISQKPSRDICQRGTSLTIQCQVDSQVTMMFWYRQQPGQSLTLIATANQGSEATYESGFVIDKFPISRPNLTFSTLTVSNMSPEDSSIYLCSGTGWDEKLFFGSGTQLSVL.

The chain couples TRBV18 to TRBJ1-5; 11 bases map to TRBD1. The CDR3 extends over 15 amino acids. The germline CDR1 and CDR2 sequences are KGHSH and LQKENI. Losses at the gene ends were 3 bases for V and 9 bases for J; bases not matched to a gene: 7. The CDR3 DNA follows: TGTGCCAGCTCACCCGGGACAGGGGGGGAAACGCCCCAGCATTTT. The encoded protein is CASSPGTGGETPQHF.

This clone has a single count. The chain recombines TRBV5-1 with TRBJ2-7, with 9 bases fitting TRBD2. Germline CDR1 and CDR2: SGHRS and YFSETQ. The V and J ends lost 0 bases and 4 bases, in that order; junction bases with no gene match: 14. This CDR3 has 18 residues. CDR3 protein: CASSLVVAGASLVYEQYF. CDR3 DNA: TGCGCCAGCAGCTTGGTGGTAGCGGGGGCTTCCTTGGTGTACGAGCAGTACTTC.

The chain has TRBV30 and TRBJ1-5; perhaps TRBD1 as D (5 bases). The CDR3 runs to 14 residues. Germline-derived CDR1 and CDR2 are GTSNPN and SVGIG (reference sequence). V lost 2 bases, J lost 6 bases, and 14 bases lay in between. The CDR3 loop is CAWSSGQGSQPQHF. Written as DNA, the CDR3 is TGTGCCTGGAGTAGTGGTCAGGGCAGTCAGCCCCAGCATTTT.

The chain recombines TRBV7-9 with TRBJ1-2; D gene unclear. CDR1 and CDR2 from the germline V gene are SEHNR and FQNEAQ (reference sequence). V dropped 1 base and J dropped 8 bases, with 8 bases sitting between them. This CDR3 spans 12 amino acids. The CDR3 DNA is TGTGCCAGCAGCTTAGGATCTGAGGGCTACACCTTC. This codes for CASSLGSEGYTF. Based on the CDR3 plus reference TRBV7-9 and TRBJ1-2, the full variable domain is DTGVSQNPRHKITKRGQNVTFRCDPISEHNRLYWYRQTLGQGPEFLTYFQNEAQLEKSRLLSDRFSAERPKGSFSTLEIQRTEQGDSAMYLCASSLGSEGYTFGSGTRLTVV.

The V gene is TRBV20-1, the J gene TRBJ2-5, with D perhaps TRBD1 (5 bases). TRBJ2-7 explains the end of the DNA better; the J call may be wrong. The germline V gene has CDR1 DFQATT and CDR2 SNEGSKA (reference sequence). This CDR3 is 11 amino acids long. The CDR3 DNA follows: TGCAGTGCTTCCGGACATTCCGAGCAGTACTTC. This sequence encodes CSASGHSEQYF.

The CDR3 region is CASSLVSSGAKNIQYF. CDR3 in DNA: TGTGCCAGCAGCTTAGTATCTTCGGGTGCCAAAAACATTCAGTACTTC. V usage is TRBV7-6 and J usage is TRBJ2-4; unclear D gene. Trimming took 1 base from V and 1 from J, leaving 11 bases between them. Germline CDR1 and CDR2: SGHVS and FNYEAQ. This CDR3 region has 16 residues. Complete variable domain (other parts from reference TRBV7-6 and TRBJ2-4): GAGVSQSPRYKVTKRGQDVALRCDPISGHVSLYWYRQALGQGPEFLTYFNYEAQQDKSGLPNDRFSAERPEGSISTLTIQRTEQRDSAMYRCASSLVSSGAKNIQYFGAGTRLSVL.

The chain joins TRBV4-2 to TRBJ2-5, with TRBD2 matching over 8 bases. The last part of the DNA fits TRBJ2-7 better; the J call may be wrong. Germline V CDR1 and CDR2: LGHNA, YNFKEQ. This CDR3 contains 17 residues. The CDR3 loop reads CASSQEVLAGSSYEQYF. The DNA for the CDR3 is TGTGCCAGCAGCCAAGAGGTCCTAGCGGGTTCTTCCTACGAGCAGTACTTC.

This chain connects TRBV7-6 to TRBJ2-7; D might be TRBD1 (6 bases). The germline V gene encodes CDR1 SGHVS and CDR2 FNYEAQ. This CDR3 spans 16 amino acids. The ends were cut back, 5 bases at V and 1 base at J, with 18 bases in the middle. The CDR3 loop is CASSRGPGQNSYEQYF. The CDR3 nucleotides are TGTGCCAGCAGCCGAGGACCGGGACAAAATTCCTACGAGCAGTACTTC.

The chain is built from TRBV7-9 and TRBJ2-2; maybe TRBD2 (6 bases). V lost 9 bases to trimming and J lost 5 bases, with 22 bases between them. This CDR3 spans 16 amino acids. The V gene's germline CDR1 is SEHNR and CDR2 FQNEAQ (reference sequence). CDR3: CARATVAEGRTGELFF. For the CDR3, the DNA is TGTGCCAGGGCCACCGTGGCGGAGGGTAGGACCGGGGAGCTGTTTTTT.

In its sample, this clone was seen once. The sample holds other DNA sequences that translate to the same CDR3. The rearrangement links TRBV19 to TRBJ1-1, with D possibly being TRBD1 (6 bases). From germline, CDR1 is LNHDA and CDR2 SQIVND (reference sequence). V was pared by 3 bases and J by 1 base, with 12 bases between. This CDR3 is 15 amino acids long. CDR3 region: CASSIMGHTNTEAFF. The CDR3 region has the DNA TGTGCCAGTAGTATTATGGGACACACGAACACTGAAGCTTTCTTT.

This chain uses TRBV19 with TRBJ1-5; weak D call: TRBD1 (5 bases). Trimming took 5 bases from V and 0 from J, leaving 11 bases between them. Germline V gives CDR1 LNHDA, CDR2 SQIVND (reference sequence). This CDR3 comprises 15 residues. CDR3 sequence reads: CASSGAGYSNQPQHF. In DNA, the CDR3 is TGTGCCAGTAGTGGGGCCGGTTATAGCAATCAGCCCCAGCATTTT.

In its sample, this clone was seen once. The rearrangement uses TRBV6-6 and TRBJ2-1; D call uncertain. Trimming took off 2 bases at V and 6 bases at J, with 14 bases between the two ends. There are 15 residues in the CDR3. Per the germline V gene, CDR1 is MNHNY and CDR2 is SVGAGI (reference sequence). The CDR3 reads CASSYPFPPPNEQFF. CDR3 nucleotides: TGTGCCAGCAGTTACCCCTTTCCCCCCCCCAATGAGCAGTTCTTC.

The chain couples TRBV7-8 to TRBJ1-2; tentative D call: TRBD1 (5 bases). Germline V lookup: CDR1 SGHVS, CDR2 FQNEAQ. V was cut by 5 bases and J by 8 bases, with 15 bases left in between. The length of the CDR3 is 13 residues. In DNA, the CDR3 is TGTGCCAGCAGCCCGGCGGGGGTTGGCGGCTACACCTTC. It translates to CASSPAGVGGYTF.

CDR3 sequence reads: CSVDEGFNGYTF. The CDR3 DNA follows: TGCAGCGTTGACGAGGGATTTAACGGCTACACCTTC. This chain joins TRBV29-1 and TRBJ1-2; D is uncertain. The CDR3 is 12 residues long. The V end was cut by 3 bases, the J end by 8 bases, with 13 bases between. CDR1 is SQVTM, CDR2 ANQGSEA, per germline.

This rearrangement joins TRBV5-6 to TRBJ2-7; 10 bases are a match to TRBD1. The CDR3 is 17 residues long. The V gene end was trimmed by 0 bases and the J gene end by 3 bases; junction bases not matched to a gene: 9. Germline V gene lookup returns CDR1 SGHDT and CDR2 YYEEEE. The CDR3 bases are TGTGCCAGCAGCTTGGTGGTCGGGACAGGGGCGAACTACGAGCAGTACTTC. Translation gives CASSLVVGTGANYEQYF.

This clone appeared a single time. This chain uses TRBV7-8 with TRBJ1-1, with 7 bases fitting TRBD1. V shed 3 bases, J shed 8 bases, and the junction held 12 bases outside the gene matches. The CDR3 spans 15 residues. CDR1 and CDR2 from the germline V gene are SGHVS and FQNEAQ. This chain's CDR3 is CASSLGLLQGMEAFF. The CDR3 DNA sequence: TGTGCCAGCAGCTTGGGGCTTCTACAGGGGATGGAAGCTTTCTTT. The full variable domain, in which reference TRBV7-8 and TRBJ1-1 provide the parts outside the CDR3, is GAGVSQSPRYKVAKRGQDVALRCDPISGHVSLFWYQQALGQGPEFLTYFQNEAQLDKSGLPSDRFFAERPEGSVSTLKIQRTQQEDSAVYLCASSLGLLQGMEAFFGQGTRLTVV.

This clone has only one observation. The genes are TRBV30 and TRBJ2-3; D remains unclear. CDR1 and CDR2 from the germline V gene are GTSNPN and SVGIG (reference sequence). Trimming shortened V by 0 bases and J by 5 bases, and 9 bases separated the two germline ends. This CDR3 comprises 13 residues. The CDR3 DNA reads as TGTGCCTGGAGTGTACAACGCAGAGATACGCAGTATTTT. This codes for CAWSVQRRDTQYF.

The rearrangement joins TRBV7-2 to TRBJ2-5; 7 nucleotides agree with TRBD2. Germline loops: CDR1 SGHTA, CDR2 FQGNSA. This CDR3 has 12 residues. The ends lost 5 bases at V and 13 bases at J; junction bases unmatched: 10. CDR3 DNA sequence: TGTGCCAGCAGCCAAGAGCGGGGCCCGCCGTACTTC. Translated: CASSQERGPPYF.

V gene TRBV7-9 combines with J gene TRBJ2-7, with D possibly being TRBD2 (7 bases). This CDR3 region has 16 residues. Deletions cut 3 bases from V and 0 bases from J, with 15 bases between. The V gene's germline CDR1 is SEHNR and CDR2 FQNEAQ (reference sequence). CDR3 sequence (DNA): TGTGCCAGCAGCTTGGGGGGGCCAATGAGCTCCTACGAGCAGTACTTC. Translation: CASSLGGPMSSYEQYF.

The chain is built from TRBV7-2 and TRBJ2-7; TRBD2 matches at 8 bases. V dropped 1 base and J dropped 3; count of bases not matched to a gene: 5. Germline lookup yields CDR1 SGHTA and CDR2 FQGNSA. The CDR3 is 15 amino acids. The CDR3 here is CASSLGRGALYEQYF. The DNA of the CDR3 is TGTGCCAGCAGCTTAGGGCGGGGGGCTCTCTACGAGCAGTACTTC.

The chain has TRBV7-6 and TRBJ2-1, with 9 bases matching TRBD2. The length of the CDR3 is 21 residues. The germline V gene has CDR1 SGHVS and CDR2 FNYEAQ. The ends lost 2 bases at V and 4 bases at J; junction bases unmatched: 21. The CDR3 sequence: CASSLRTGVAGVGGYYNEQFF. CDR3 nucleotides: TGTGCCAGCAGCTTAAGAACGGGGGTAGCGGGAGTGGGTGGGTATTACAATGAGCAGTTCTTC.

This rearrangement joins TRBV11-2 to TRBJ1-2; 7 nucleotides line up with TRBD1. The CDR3 has 14 amino acids. Looked up from germline, CDR1 is SGHAT and CDR2 is FQNNGV. The trim removed 5 bases at V and 4 bases at J, leaving 7 bases unmatched. The CDR3 bases are TGTGCCAGCAGCCGAACCCGGGACAGCTATGGCTACACCTTC. This sequence encodes CASSRTRDSYGYTF.

The V gene is TRBV29-1, the J gene TRBJ1-1; 7 bases match TRBD1. The CDR3 consists of 10 residues. V lost 5 bases and J lost 12; bases outside the gene matches: 6. Germline V gene data show CDR1 as SQVTM and CDR2 as ANQGSEA. This chain's CDR3 is CSVSTGWTFF. CDR3 in DNA: TGCAGCGTTTCGACAGGGTGGACTTTCTTT. The full variable domain, in which reference TRBV29-1 and TRBJ1-1 provide the parts outside the CDR3, is SAVISQKPSRDICQRGTSLTIQCQVDSQVTMMFWYRQQPGQSLTLIATANQGSEATYESGFVIDKFPISRPNLTFSTLTVSNMSPEDSSIYLCSVSTGWTFFGQGTRLTVV.

V and J are TRBV2 and TRBJ2-1; TRBD2 is a possible D gene (6 bases). Trimming pared 4 bases from V and 9 bases from J, leaving 16 bases between. The germline CDR1 and CDR2 sequences are SNHLY and FYNNEI. This CDR3 has 14 amino acids. As DNA, the CDR3 is TGTGCCAGCAGTGTCACTAGTTTGCGGGGTGAGCAGTTCTTC. Translation: CASSVTSLRGEQFF.